One and the same sample provided the 23 T cell receptor beta chains below, sequenced in a study of T-cell memory formation after mild COVID-19 (dated by TCRdb to the early 2020s). To prepare the library, 5' RACE was applied. Sequencing took place on an Illumina NovaSeq 6000. TCRdb passed the public sequencing reads through fastp at Q25 and MiXCR, retaining productive beta sequences. For every CDR3 protein sequence, its rows merge into one entry that carries the most common genes and DNA. The sample table records some 210,000 distinct CDR3 sequences; 25% to 35% of these occur just once. The ten largest clones capture about 10% of the sample. Sequenced input: PBMCs or a T cell subset sorted from them (not recorded which). The receptor set was obtained from an adult woman who had mild COVID-19 (a few samples of this study predate the infection). The sample titles of this study are shuffled in the database, so cell type and time point are left out; the donor was told from shared clones.

The genes are TRBV9 and TRBJ2-3, with 7 bases aligning to TRBD1. The length of the CDR3 is 17 residues. V shed 4 bases, J shed 0 bases, and the junction held 11 bases outside the gene matches. Germline CDR1 is SGDLS and CDR2 is YYNGEE. This CDR3 reads CASSLEGGPTSTDTQYF. Here the CDR3 DNA reads TGTGCCAGCAGCCTAGAAGGGGGCCCGACTAGCACAGATACGCAGTATTTT.

This clonotype was observed a single time. This rearrangement joins TRBV12-3 or TRBV12-4 to TRBJ2-5; 9 bases match TRBD2. J gave up 6 bases and V 7 bases, and 9 bases lay outside the gene matches. This CDR3 contains 14 residues. The CDR3 bases are TGTGCCAGCACCTCGGGACTAGCATTGCAGACCCAGTACTTC. Amino acids: CASTSGLALQTQYF.

This clonotype appeared a single time. The CDR3: CASSMGTEAFF. DNA for the CDR3: TGTGCCAGTAGTATGGGGACTGAAGCTTTCTTT. V gene TRBV19 combines with J gene TRBJ1-1, with no clear D. Trimming shortened V by 3 bases and J by 5 bases, and 4 bases separated the two germline ends. The CDR3 sequence is 11 residues long. Germline CDR1 is LNHDA and CDR2 is SQIVND (reference sequence).

This clonotype turned up a few times. J is TRBJ2-1 and V is TRBV6-2 or TRBV6-3; 9 positions match TRBD2. The CDR3 consists of 15 residues. V shed 2 bases, J shed 6 bases, and the junction held 5 bases outside the gene matches. Germline V gene data show CDR1 as MNHEY and CDR2 as SVGEGT. CDR3: CASSYLAGIVNEQFF. In DNA form, the CDR3 reads TGTGCCAGCAGTTACCTAGCGGGAATCGTCAATGAGCAGTTCTTC.

The J gene is TRBJ2-1, the V gene TRBV12-3 or TRBV12-4, with TRBD2 matching over 8 bases. This CDR3 has 15 amino acids. The trim removed 2 bases at V and 6 bases at J, leaving 6 bases unmatched. CDR3 nucleotides: TGTGCCAGCAGTTTACTTGGACTAGCATCCAATGAGCAGTTCTTC. This encodes CASSLLGLASNEQFF.

In this sample, this clonotype turned up a few times. V and J are TRBV5-1 and TRBJ1-1; D possibly corresponds to TRBD1 (5 bases). Between the trimmed V and J ends, which lost 2 bases and 4 bases, there was a span of 12 bases. Germline V CDR1 and CDR2: SGHRS, YFSETQ. The CDR3 totals 14 residues. The CDR3 here is CASSFGGGITEAFF. The CDR3 nucleotides read TGCGCCAGCAGCTTTGGGGGAGGGATCACTGAAGCTTTCTTT.

This clonotype showed up just a few times. This chain connects TRBV5-6 to TRBJ2-2, with 10 bases aligning to TRBD1. The CDR3 length is 15 residues. The V and J ends lost 4 bases and 7 bases, in that order; junction bases with no gene match: 7. Germline CDR1 SGHDT, CDR2 YYEEEE. CDR3 region: CASSPGQGRGGELFF. CDR3 DNA: TGTGCCAGCAGCCCGGGACAGGGGAGAGGCGGGGAGCTGTTTTTT.

This rearrangement joins TRBV7-3 to TRBJ2-5, with D tentatively TRBD1 (5 bases). Germline CDR1 and CDR2: SGHTA and FQGTGA. Trimming shortened V by 5 bases and J by 6 bases, and 13 bases separated the two germline ends. This CDR3 region has 13 residues. The CDR3 protein is CASSSHGQQTQYF. CDR3 nucleotide sequence: TGTGCCAGCAGCAGTCACGGACAACAGACCCAGTACTTC.

The chain has TRBV7-3 and TRBJ2-7; D is perhaps TRBD1 (8 bases). Deletions cut 5 bases from V and 0 bases from J, with 17 bases between. The CDR3 extends over 16 amino acids. The V gene's germline CDR1 is SGHTA and CDR2 FQGTGA. As DNA, the CDR3 is TGTGCCAGCAGCCCTAACAGGGGGACTAACTCCTACGAGCAGTACTTC. Encoded protein: CASSPNRGTNSYEQYF.

The rearrangement joins TRBV4-1 to TRBJ1-1; D ambiguous. The length of the CDR3 is 18 residues. V lost 3 bases and J 0 bases, leaving 20 bases between the germline ends. CDR1 MGHRA and CDR2 YSYEKL come from the germline V gene. The CDR3 nucleotides are TGCGCCAGCAGCCAGCCATTCCCGCGTACGAGGATGAACACTGAAGCTTTCTTT. It translates to CASSQPFPRTRMNTEAFF.

At least ten counts were recorded for this clonotype. The J gene is TRBJ2-5, the V gene TRBV20-1; the D gene is possibly TRBD2 (5 bases). This CDR3 region has 12 residues. Trimming shortened V by 6 bases and J by 5 bases, and 13 bases separated the two germline ends. The germline gives CDR1 DFQATT, CDR2 SNEGSKA (reference sequence). The CDR3 DNA reads TGCAGTGCACAGCAGGACTCGGAGACCCAGTACTTC. Protein sequence: CSAQQDSETQYF.

The genes are TRBV19 and TRBJ2-7; 16 bases map to TRBD2. V gave up 6 bases and J gave up 6 bases; unmatched junction bases: 5. CDR1 and CDR2 (germline): LNHDA, SQIVND (reference sequence). This CDR3 comprises 15 residues. The CDR3 loop reads CASRGLAGGPAEQYF. DNA for the CDR3: TGTGCCAGTAGGGGACTAGCGGGAGGGCCGGCCGAGCAGTACTTC.

The chain has TRBV19 and TRBJ2-2, with unresolved D. In germline, CDR1 is LNHDA, CDR2 SQIVND (reference sequence). Between the trimmed V and J ends, which lost 4 bases and 6 bases, there was a span of 3 bases. The length of the CDR3 is 11 residues. CDR3 DNA sequence: TGTGCCAGTAGTACCTCCGGGGAGCTGTTTTTT. Amino acid sequence: CASSTSGELFF. The variable domain in full, with the rest retrieved from reference TRBV19 and TRBJ2-2, is DGGITQSPKYLFRKEGQNVTLSCEQNLNHDAMYWYRQDPGQGLRLIYYSQIVNDFQKGDIAEGYSVSREKKESFPLTVTSAQKNPTAFYLCASSTSGELFFGEGSRLTVL.

V gene TRBV10-3 combines with J gene TRBJ2-1; 12 nucleotides match TRBD2. V shed 5 bases, J shed 7 bases, and the junction held 6 bases outside the gene matches. The CDR3 is made up of 15 amino acids. Germline CDR1 and CDR2: ENHRY and SYGVKD. CDR3 protein: CAISPRLAGVNEQFF. The CDR3 nucleotides are TGTGCCATCAGTCCTCGACTAGCGGGAGTAAATGAGCAGTTCTTC.

The chain is built from TRBV5-1 and TRBJ1-4; D gene unclear. Germline lookup yields CDR1 SGHRS and CDR2 YFSETQ. The CDR3 consists of 13 residues. The V gene lost 3 bases and the J gene lost 4 bases, with 7 bases spanning the gap. In nucleotides, the CDR3 is TGCGCCAGCAGCTCCGGGATTAATGAAAAACTGTTTTTT. Translating it yields CASSSGINEKLFF.

The chain links TRBV25-1 to TRBJ2-2; 8 bases are a match to TRBD1. J was trimmed by 1 base and V by 6 bases; bases with no gene match: 7. The CDR3 has 16 amino acids. Germline-derived CDR1 and CDR2 are MGHDK and SYGVNS. CDR3 DNA: TGTGCCAGCAGAGGGACAGGACTTATGAACACCGGGGAGCTGTTTTTT. Its protein product is CASRGTGLMNTGELFF.

The rearrangement joins TRBV7-6 to TRBJ1-1, with 7 bases fitting TRBD1. Germline-derived CDR1 and CDR2 are SGHVS and FNYEAQ. The ends lost 5 bases at V and 3 bases at J; junction bases unmatched: 3. The CDR3 sequence is 13 residues long. CDR3 loop: CASSPGTDTEAFF. In nucleotides, the CDR3 is TGTGCCAGCAGCCCGGGGACAGACACTGAAGCTTTCTTT. Variable domain in full (rest from reference TRBV7-6 and TRBJ1-1): GAGVSQSPRYKVTKRGQDVALRCDPISGHVSLYWYRQALGQGPEFLTYFNYEAQQDKSGLPNDRFSAERPEGSISTLTIQRTEQRDSAMYRCASSPGTDTEAFFGQGTRLTVV.

This chain uses TRBV6-5 with TRBJ1-4; D perhaps matches TRBD1 (5 bases). CDR1 MNHEY and CDR2 SVGAGI come from the germline V gene. This CDR3 has 17 amino acids. Trimming cost V 2 bases and J 5 bases, with 18 bases left between them. Here the CDR3 DNA reads TGTGCCAGCAGTTACCGACCCCCGGGACCGCTCAATGAAAAACTGTTTTTT. Amino acids: CASSYRPPGPLNEKLFF.

The chain recombines TRBV24-1 with TRBJ2-1; the match to TRBD1 covers 11 bases. The germline gives CDR1 KGHDR, CDR2 SFDVKD. Trimming removed 3 bases from V and 7 bases from J; junction bases left unmatched: 10. The CDR3 length is 17 residues. The CDR3: CATSDPTLGDRGNEQFF. For the CDR3, the DNA is TGTGCCACCAGTGATCCTACTCTCGGGGACAGGGGGAATGAGCAGTTCTTC.

The chain uses TRBV7-8 and TRBJ2-3; D is undetermined. V was clipped by 5 bases and J by 5 bases, with 8 bases between them. The CDR3 totals 12 residues. Germline-derived CDR1 and CDR2 are SGHVS and FQNEAQ. CDR3 nucleotides: TGTGCCAGCAGCATACACCAAGATACGCAGTATTTT. It specifies CASSIHQDTQYF.

V gene TRBV29-1 combines with J gene TRBJ2-7; D gene unclear. CDR1 is SQVTM and CDR2 is ANQGSEA in the germline V gene. This CDR3 contains 13 residues. With 4 bases removed from V and 7 bases from J, the gap between germline ends came to 17 bases. Here the CDR3 reads CSVAWVGSGEQYF. The CDR3 DNA reads TGCAGCGTTGCCTGGGTAGGATCCGGAGAGCAGTACTTC.

The table lists this clonotype with a count of one. The chain links TRBV16 to TRBJ1-1; no firm D call. This CDR3 region has 15 residues. Germline CDR1 reads KGHSY; CDR2 reads FQNENV. The V gene lost 2 bases and the J gene lost 4 bases, with 14 bases spanning the gap. CDR3 DNA: TGTGCCAGCAGCCAACCTTCCGATGGATCCACTGAAGCTTTCTTT. This codes for CASSQPSDGSTEAFF.

V gene TRBV3-1 combines with J gene TRBJ1-1, with unresolved D. From germline, CDR1 is LGHDT and CDR2 YNNKEL (reference sequence). The CDR3 contains 12 residues. With 1 base removed from V and 3 bases from J, the gap between germline ends came to 3 bases. The CDR3 region is CASSQGYTEAFF. DNA of the CDR3: TGTGCCAGCAGCCAAGGGTACACTGAAGCTTTCTTT.